The 25 T cell receptor beta chains presented below share a single source sample, sequenced in a study of regulatory T cells in long-lasting Graves disease. The TCR beta library used iRepertoire HTBI primers with Arm-PCR amplification of CDR3. TCRdb redid the calling of the multiplex PCR reads with MiXCR, one entry per CDR3 protein. The sample shows 360,000 or so distinct CDR3 sequences, about a sixth of them seen only once. The time point denotes: newly diagnosed GD, antithyroid drugs for less than 3 months. From RNA extracted from PBMCs, the TCR library was made. The sample was also reused in another study, on T cells in Graves' hyperthyroidism and ophthalmopathy.

This specimen was peripheral blood mononuclear cells (PBMCs), taken at new diagnosis, from a patient treated with antithyroid drugs. The receptor set was obtained from a young woman with Graves disease.

This clonotype was detected only a few times. The chain couples TRBV9 to TRBJ1-2; no clear D. The germline V gene encodes CDR1 SGDLS and CDR2 YYNGEE. There are 14 residues in the CDR3. The V and J ends lost 3 bases and 8 bases respectively, with 17 bases between them. CDR3 DNA: TGTGCCAGCAGCGACCCCGCGGTTGCCCGGGGCTACACCTTC. Translation gives CASSDPAVARGYTF.

This clonotype was detected many times. V and J are TRBV28 and TRBJ2-1; 9 nucleotides line up with TRBD2. The CDR3 spans 15 residues. The germline CDR1 and CDR2 sequences are MDHEN and SYDVKM. Trimming removed 7 bases from V and 2 bases from J; junction bases left unmatched: 6. The CDR3 reads CASNPVAGAYNEQFF. The CDR3 coding sequence is TGTGCCAGCAATCCGGTAGCGGGAGCCTACAATGAGCAGTTCTTC.

This clonotype has ten or more counts. This chain connects TRBV13 to TRBJ2-3; 10 nucleotides line up with TRBD2. V was pared by 5 bases and J by 1 base, with 3 bases of the junction left unmatched. The CDR3 has 15 residues. Germline-derived CDR1 and CDR2 are PRHDT and FYEKMQ (reference sequence). This CDR3 is CASSPGTSGTDTQYF. In DNA form, the CDR3 reads TGTGCCAGCAGCCCCGGGACTAGCGGCACAGATACGCAGTATTTT.

There are many counts of this clonotype. The chain recombines TRBV19 with TRBJ2-7, with D unresolved. Trimming stripped 10 bases from V and 0 bases from J, with 10 bases between. This CDR3 spans 12 amino acids. Germline loops: CDR1 LNHDA, CDR2 SQIVND (reference sequence). CDR3: CATQASSYEQYF. The DNA for the CDR3 is TGTGCCACGCAGGCGAGCTCCTACGAGCAGTACTTC.

This clonotype was counted only a few times. V is TRBV19 and J is TRBJ1-5, with 9 bases matching TRBD1. CDR1 is LNHDA and CDR2 is SQIVND in the germline V gene (reference sequence). CDR3 length equals 17 residues. Trimming took 6 bases from V and 2 from J; bases not matched to a gene: 11. CDR3 sequence reads: CASRGRDRDLGNQPQHF. DNA for the CDR3: TGTGCCAGTAGGGGCCGGGACAGGGATCTTGGCAATCAGCCCCAGCATTTT. Full variable domain (rest looked up from reference TRBV19 and TRBJ1-5): DGGITQSPKYLFRKEGQNVTLSCEQNLNHDAMYWYRQDPGQGLRLIYYSQIVNDFQKGDIAEGYSVSREKKESFPLTVTSAQKNPTAFYLCASRGRDRDLGNQPQHFGDGTRLSIL.

This chain uses TRBV11-1 with TRBJ2-7; 8 nucleotides agree with TRBD2. V shed 6 bases and J 2 bases; nucleotides not matched to a gene: 21. Germline V gene sequence: CDR1 SGHAT, CDR2 FQDESV (reference sequence). This CDR3 has 19 amino acids. The CDR3 DNA reads as TGTGCCAGCAGTTATCTTGCTCCTGGCGCGGGGGGCACCGCCTACGAGCAGTACTTC. This gives the protein CASSYLAPGAGGTAYEQYF.

In regard to this clonotype: With a far larger clone one base away, a read error is the likely cause. This chain joins TRBV6-1 and TRBJ2-5; 8 nucleotides line up with TRBD2. The V gene's germline CDR1 is MNHNS and CDR2 SASEGT. The V and J ends lost 6 bases and 2 bases, in that order; junction bases with no gene match: 11. The CDR3 consists of 16 residues. The CDR3 reads CASSQASSGAQETQYF. The CDR3 region has the DNA TGTGCCAGCAGCCAAGCAAGTAGCGGGGCTCAAGAGACCCAGTACTTC.

The chain joins TRBV5-6 to TRBJ1-2, with 11 bases lining up with TRBD1. The V gene's germline CDR1 is SGHDT and CDR2 YYEEEE. This CDR3 has 16 amino acids. V was pared by 2 bases and J by 1 base, with 4 bases of the junction left unmatched. Here the CDR3 reads CASSFPGTGGNYGYTF. The CDR3, as DNA: TGTGCCAGCAGCTTCCCCGGGACAGGGGGTAACTATGGCTACACCTTC.

This clonotype was found many times. The chain carries TRBV18 and TRBJ1-1; possibly TRBD1 for D (5 bases). Germline values: CDR1 KGHSH, CDR2 LQKENI. Trimming removed 4 bases from V and 6 bases from J, with 21 bases in between. This CDR3 region has 16 residues. CDR3: CASSRGWDQGLSEAFF. The CDR3, as DNA: TGTGCCAGCTCACGGGGATGGGATCAGGGTCTCTCTGAAGCTTTCTTT.

This clonotype was counted many times. V and J are TRBV28 and TRBJ2-3; TRBD2 is a possible D gene (6 bases). Germline V CDR1 and CDR2: MDHEN, SYDVKM. There are 15 residues in the CDR3. The V and J ends lost 2 bases and 8 bases respectively, with 17 bases between them. For the CDR3, the DNA is TGTGCCAGCAGTTTAAACCCTCCGGGGGTGGCTACGCAGTATTTT. Translating it yields CASSLNPPGVATQYF.

This clonotype was counted many times. The J gene is TRBJ1-1, the V gene TRBV7-9; D is possibly TRBD1 (5 bases). The germline V gene encodes CDR1 SEHNR and CDR2 FQNEAQ (reference sequence). The CDR3 contains 13 residues. V was pared by 1 base and J by 6 bases, with 9 bases between. CDR3 sequence reads: CASSLGQYAEAFF. The CDR3 coding sequence is TGTGCCAGCAGCTTAGGACAGTACGCTGAAGCTTTCTTT.

A few counts support this clonotype. This chain connects TRBV10-3 to TRBJ1-3; TRBD1 aligns across 8 bases. Looked up from germline, CDR1 is ENHRY and CDR2 is SYGVKD. Trimming at V came to 6 bases and at J to 3 bases, leaving 4 bases not matched to a gene. The CDR3 consists of 14 residues. The CDR3 region is CAIRTTGDGNTIYF. CDR3 DNA sequence: TGTGCCATCAGGACGACAGGGGATGGAAACACCATATATTTT.

This clonotype has ten or more counts. The chain carries TRBV28 and TRBJ2-7; D unresolved. The CDR3 sequence is 12 residues long. The germline V gene has CDR1 MDHEN and CDR2 SYDVKM. Between the trimmed V and J ends, which lost 4 bases and 6 bases, there was a span of 10 bases. The CDR3 spells CASSSPSREQYF. DNA of the CDR3: TGTGCCAGCAGTTCCCCCTCCCGCGAGCAGTACTTC.

This sequence joins TRBV14 and TRBJ2-1, with TRBD2 as a possible D gene (5 bases). The ends were cut back, 8 bases at V and 5 bases at J, with 19 bases in the middle. This CDR3 has 15 residues. Germline CDR1 reads SGHDN; CDR2 reads FVKESK. The CDR3 DNA sequence: TGTGCCAGCGGCCGGACTCGACTCCGGAACAATGAGCAGTTCTTC. This codes for CASGRTRLRNNEQFF.

This clonotype was counted ten times or more. The gene calls are TRBV5-5 and TRBJ1-1, with D possibly matching TRBD1 (5 bases). Germline CDR1 SGHKS, CDR2 YYEKEE (reference sequence). The CDR3 contains 16 residues. V lost 2 bases and J lost 6, with 20 bases in between. Written as DNA, the CDR3 is TGTGCCAGCAGCTTTAGGCTCCAGGGAATGGGGGCTGAAGCTTTCTTT. It codes for CASSFRLQGMGAEAFF.

The sample holds a few counts of this clonotype. The rearrangement uses TRBV9 and TRBJ1-1; perhaps TRBD1 as D (5 bases). Germline V lookup: CDR1 SGDLS, CDR2 YYNGEE. The CDR3 runs to 15 residues. V was clipped by 4 bases and J by 2 bases, with 15 bases between them. The CDR3 DNA is TGTGCCAGCAGCTCCGGGACTCTAGGTAACACTGAAGCTTTCTTT. Translated, it gives CASSSGTLGNTEAFF.

In this sample, this clonotype turned up once. The chain recombines TRBV3-1 with TRBJ2-1, with TRBD2 identical over 12 bases. Germline-derived CDR1 and CDR2 are LGHDT and YNNKEL (reference sequence). The junction had 12 bases not matched to a gene; V was cut back by 2 bases and J by 10 bases. CDR3 length: 17 amino acids. The chain's CDR3 is CASSQSPGLAGTGEQFF. The CDR3 DNA reads TGTGCCAGCAGCCAATCACCGGGACTAGCGGGTACAGGGGAGCAGTTCTTC.

This clonotype turned up a few times. The V call is TRBV10-1, the J call TRBJ2-5; 9 bases agree with TRBD2. Trimming at V came to 8 bases and at J to 5 bases, leaving 9 bases not matched to a gene. Germline V lookup: CDR1 WNHNN, CDR2 SYGVQD (reference sequence). This CDR3 spans 14 amino acids. CDR3 bases: TGCGCCAGCCCCCCCCCTAGCGGGGACGAGACCCAGTACTTC. Translating it yields CASPPPSGDETQYF.

At least ten counts were recorded for this clonotype. This chain links TRBV6-1 with TRBJ1-1, with TRBD1 as a possible D gene (5 bases). V lost 6 bases and J 4 bases, leaving 15 bases between the germline ends. The CDR3 contains 14 residues. CDR1 and CDR2 (germline): MNHNS, SASEGT. This CDR3 reads CASRKARVGTEAFF. CDR3 sequence (DNA): TGTGCCAGCAGGAAAGCCAGGGTAGGCACTGAAGCTTTCTTT.

This clonotype was recorded at least ten times. The chain employs TRBV5-5 and TRBJ2-5; TRBD2 agrees at 7 bases. Germline V gene data show CDR1 as SGHKS and CDR2 as YYEKEE (reference sequence). CDR3 length: 16 residues. Trimming took 0 bases from V and 2 from J; bases not matched to a gene: 7. CDR3 DNA sequence: TGTGCCAGCAGCTTGGATTTGGGACTACGACAAGAGACCCAGTACTTC. It yields the protein CASSLDLGLRQETQYF.

This clonotype was seen a handful of times. The V and J genes are TRBV29-1 and TRBJ2-7, with 10 bases matching TRBD1. The CDR3 contains 13 residues. In germline, CDR1 is SQVTM, CDR2 ANQGSEA. Trimming removed 7 bases from V and 5 bases from J; junction bases left unmatched: 8. The CDR3 nucleotides read TGCAGCGCTTCAAGGGGGACAGGGGACGAGCAGTACTTC. This gives the protein CSASRGTGDEQYF.

This clonotype came up a few times. The DNA for the CDR3 is TGTGCCAGCACCATGAAAGGGGTAGCGGGACTCCGGCGTTCGGGGGAGCAGTACTTC. Encoded protein: CASTMKGVAGLRRSGEQYF. This chain links TRBV6-2 or TRBV6-3 with TRBJ2-7, with 8 nucleotides matching TRBD2. J was trimmed by 7 bases and V by 7 bases; bases with no gene match: 27. The germline gives CDR1 MNHEY, CDR2 SVGEGT. This CDR3 spans 19 amino acids.

This clonotype was seen many times. This sequence joins TRBV12-3 or TRBV12-4 and TRBJ2-7; perhaps TRBD1 as D (6 bases). The CDR3 contains 15 residues. V was clipped by 0 bases and J by 6 bases, with 15 bases between them. The CDR3 DNA reads TGTGCCAGCAGTTTAGCGTCAGGGGCGCTGGGCGAGCAGTACTTC. It specifies CASSLASGALGEQYF.

The chain combines TRBV2 with TRBJ2-5; D perhaps matches TRBD2 (6 bases). Germline CDR1 SNHLY, CDR2 FYNNEI. CDR3 length: 11 amino acids. The V gene lost 8 bases and the J gene lost 4 bases, with 8 bases spanning the gap. The CDR3 DNA is TGTGCCAGCGGGGGAGGAGAGACCCAGTACTTC. Amino acid sequence: CASGGGETQYF.

Ten or more counts support this clonotype. The CDR3 is CASSLLGFRETQYF. CDR3 bases: TGTGCCAGCAGTTTACTAGGATTCAGGGAGACCCAGTACTTC. The V call is TRBV27, the J call TRBJ2-5; the D is unclear. The germline V gene encodes CDR1 MNHEY and CDR2 SMNVEV (reference sequence). This CDR3 has 14 residues. Trimming left V 2 bases short and J 5 bases short, with 12 bases between.